The next 28 T cell receptor beta chains were all read from a single sample in a study of shared clonotypes between healthy human individuals. Sequencing was performed with immunoSEQ multiplex PCR; in TCRdb, only in-frame clones are kept and a portion is missing. The table lists fewer than 3 million clones, 85% to 95% of them singletons. Input material: naive CD4+ T cells from PBMCs. Subset defined: CD45RA+ positively selected. The receptors come from a man between 18 and 29 years old in good health. Some clones in this sample may be carry-over from other donors' samples.

The chain uses TRBV7-3 and TRBJ2-2, with 11 bases identical to TRBD2. This CDR3 has 15 residues. Trimming took 5 bases from V and 6 from J; bases not matched to a gene: 5. Germline V lookup: CDR1 SGHTA, CDR2 FQGTGA. The DNA of the CDR3 is TGTGCCAGCAGCGGGGGACTAGCGGAGGCCGGGGAGCTGTTTTTT. As protein: CASSGGLAEAGELFF.

The gene calls are TRBV29-1 and TRBJ2-1; possibly TRBD2 for D (5 bases). Germline CDR1 SQVTM, CDR2 ANQGSEA. V lost 8 bases and J lost 4, with 18 bases in between. The CDR3 runs 14 residues. CDR3 nucleotide sequence: TGCAGCCTCTACCACTCCGGGAAATACAATGAGCAGTTCTTC. Its protein product is CSLYHSGKYNEQFF.

The chain has TRBV7-2 and TRBJ2-2; a possible D gene is TRBD2 (5 bases). Germline V gene data show CDR1 as SGHTA and CDR2 as FQGNSA. The CDR3 covers 16 residues. With 6 bases removed from V and 1 base from J, the gap between germline ends came to 15 bases. This CDR3 reads CASRSQGAGNTGELFF. In DNA form, the CDR3 reads TGTGCCAGCAGATCCCAAGGCGCGGGGAACACCGGGGAGCTGTTTTTT.

The gene calls are TRBV5-1 and TRBJ2-1; 11 bases line up with TRBD2. Trimming removed 0 bases from V and 8 bases from J; junction bases left unmatched: 7. Germline assignment: CDR1 SGHRS and CDR2 YFSETQ. The CDR3 spans 16 residues. The CDR3 nucleotides read TGCGCCAGCAGCTTGGGCAACCTAGCGGGAGGCGATGAGCAGTTCTTC. Its protein is CASSLGNLAGGDEQFF.

The rearrangement joins TRBV25-1 to TRBJ2-1; TRBD2 might be the D (6 bases). This CDR3 spans 16 amino acids. V was shortened by 8 bases and J by 3 bases, with 20 bases between the two germline ends. Germline-derived CDR1 and CDR2 are MGHDK and SYGVNS. CDR3 coding DNA: TGTGCCAGCGGAGGGATTTCGGCCCGAGGCTACAATGAGCAGTTCTTC. This sequence encodes CASGGISARGYNEQFF.

The chain joins TRBV5-1 to TRBJ2-1; possibly TRBD2 for D (6 bases). Trimming pared 3 bases from V and 13 bases from J, leaving 17 bases between. The germline gives CDR1 SGHRS, CDR2 YFSETQ. The CDR3 spans 13 residues. The CDR3 coding sequence is TGCGCCAGCAGCTCGCACGAGGGGACTGGCCAGTTCTTC. This encodes CASSSHEGTGQFF.

The chain has TRBV5-1 and TRBJ2-3; D call uncertain. Germline values: CDR1 SGHRS, CDR2 YFSETQ. The CDR3 covers 15 residues. V was cut by 4 bases and J by 4 bases, with 16 bases left in between. In DNA form, the CDR3 reads TGCGCCAGCAGCCCTCTAGTGGAAGGTGCAGATACGCAGTATTTT. Translating gives CASSPLVEGADTQYF.

The rearrangement links TRBV5-1 to TRBJ2-5, with 7 bases aligning to TRBD2. V gave up 4 bases and J gave up 5 bases; unmatched junction bases: 14. CDR1 SGHRS and CDR2 YFSETQ come from the germline V gene. The CDR3 is 16 amino acids. CDR3 region: CASSLRGRATEETQYF. The CDR3, as DNA: TGCGCCAGCAGCCTGAGAGGGAGGGCCACGGAGGAGACCCAGTACTTC.

The chain employs TRBV5-6 and TRBJ1-1; D is ambiguous. CDR1 SGHDT and CDR2 YYEEEE come from the germline V gene. The CDR3 is made up of 15 amino acids. Between the trimmed V and J ends, which lost 1 base and 1 base, there was a span of 11 bases. CDR3 amino acids: CASSLSGTRNTEAFF. DNA of the CDR3: TGTGCCAGCAGCTTGAGTGGTACCCGGAACACTGAAGCTTTCTTT.

A remark on this clone: Other nucleotide sequences from this sample produce the same CDR3. CDR3 DNA: TGTGCCAGCAGCCCCCCGTCCTCTGGAAACACCATATATTTT. Protein sequence: CASSPPSSGNTIYF. The chain is built from TRBV7-9 and TRBJ1-3; D is ambiguous. V was clipped by 5 bases and J by 0 bases, with 8 bases between them. CDR1 and CDR2 from the germline V gene are SEHNR and FQNEAQ (reference sequence). The CDR3 loop spans 14 amino acids. Complete variable domain (other parts from reference TRBV7-9 and TRBJ1-3): DTGVSQNPRHKITKRGQNVTFRCDPISEHNRLYWYRQTLGQGPEFLTYFQNEAQLEKSRLLSDRFSAERPKGSFSTLEIQRTEQGDSAMYLCASSPPSSGNTIYFGEGSWLTVV.

V is TRBV5-5 and J is TRBJ1-2; no reliable D call. V was trimmed by 5 bases and J by 3 bases, leaving 17 bases between them. Per germline, CDR1 SGHKS and CDR2 YYEKEE (reference sequence). CDR3 length equals 15 residues. The CDR3 sequence is CASRPGGVGYYGYTF. The CDR3 bases are TGTGCCAGCAGACCAGGAGGAGTCGGGTACTATGGCTACACCTTC.

The V call is TRBV5-1, the J call TRBJ2-1; no reliable D call. This CDR3 has 14 amino acids. CDR1 and CDR2 (germline): SGHRS, YFSETQ. V lost 3 bases to trimming and J lost 6 bases, with 13 bases between them. Here the CDR3 DNA reads TGCGCCAGCAGCTCCCCGAGTTTAGGCAATGAGCAGTTCTTC. Translating gives CASSSPSLGNEQFF.

This sequence joins TRBV19 and TRBJ1-1; 7 bases agree with TRBD1. The V gene's germline CDR1 is LNHDA and CDR2 SQIVND (reference sequence). J was trimmed by 4 bases and V by 5 bases; bases with no gene match: 7. The CDR3 totals 14 residues. The CDR3 DNA is TGTGCCAGTAGTGCAAGGGACAGCCCCACTGAAGCTTTCTTT. Residues: CASSARDSPTEAFF.

This rearrangement joins TRBV7-3 to TRBJ2-7; no definite D call. This CDR3 region has 14 residues. V was shortened by 0 bases and J by 6 bases, with 12 bases between the two germline ends. The germline gives CDR1 SGHTA, CDR2 FQGTGA. CDR3 region: CASSLTPGFREQYF. In DNA, the CDR3 is TGTGCCAGCAGCTTAACCCCCGGGTTCCGCGAGCAGTACTTC.

As concerns this clone: Other nucleotide sequences from this sample produce the same CDR3. The chain uses TRBV4-3 and TRBJ1-1; the D is unclear. CDR3 length: 13 residues. Per germline, CDR1 LGHNA and CDR2 YSLEER. Trimming left V 0 bases short and J 4 bases short, with 6 bases between. CDR3 sequence reads: CASSQDRGTEAFF. CDR3 nucleotide sequence: TGCGCCAGCAGCCAAGATCGAGGCACTGAAGCTTTCTTT.

The chain has TRBV19 and TRBJ2-1, with 10 bases lining up with TRBD2. There are 17 residues in the CDR3. The germline V gene has CDR1 LNHDA and CDR2 SQIVND (reference sequence). The trim removed 7 bases at V and 1 base at J, leaving 10 bases unmatched. The CDR3 DNA is TGTGCCAGTACCAATCGGGGGGGACTAGCGTCCTACAATGAGCAGTTCTTC. It encodes CASTNRGGLASYNEQFF.

The chain uses TRBV5-1 and TRBJ2-7, with 7 positions matching TRBD2. V lost 0 bases to trimming and J lost 1 base; unmatched junction nucleotides: 7. This CDR3 comprises 16 residues. Germline V gene sequence: CDR1 SGHRS, CDR2 YFSETQ. CDR3 amino acids: CASSLGGTTPSYEQYF. The CDR3 DNA reads as TGCGCCAGCAGCTTGGGGGGGACTACACCTTCCTACGAGCAGTACTTC.

The chain joins TRBV6-9 to TRBJ2-1, with TRBD1 as a possible D gene (5 bases). Germline assignment: CDR1 MNHGY and CDR2 SVAAGI. There are 14 residues in the CDR3. V dropped 2 bases and J dropped 2 bases, with 7 bases sitting between them. CDR3 amino acids: CASSYTGAYNEQFF. The CDR3 DNA sequence: TGTGCCAGCAGTTATACAGGCGCCTACAATGAGCAGTTCTTC.

The chain is built from TRBV18 and TRBJ1-2, with D hard to call. This CDR3 is built from 14 residues. Germline CDR1 and CDR2: KGHSH and LQKENI. Trimming cost V 3 bases and J 4 bases, with 12 bases left between them. Here the CDR3 DNA reads TGTGCCAGCTCACCGGCGTCGGGGAGCTATGGCTACACCTTC. Translating it yields CASSPASGSYGYTF.

This rearrangement joins TRBV15 to TRBJ1-5, with 7 bases matching TRBD1. CDR3 length equals 17 residues. V trimming: 4 bases; J trimming: 0 bases; junction bases outside the gene matches: 9. Per germline, CDR1 LNHNV and CDR2 YYDKDF (reference sequence). CDR3 sequence reads: CATSTPRGDSSNQPQHF. CDR3 nucleotide sequence: TGTGCCACCAGCACCCCTCGAGGGGACAGTAGCAATCAGCCCCAGCATTTT.

This sequence joins TRBV6-5 and TRBJ2-1; 10 nucleotides agree with TRBD2. The V gene end was trimmed by 6 bases and the J gene end by 8 bases; junction bases not matched to a gene: 10. Per the germline V gene, CDR1 is MNHEY and CDR2 is SVGAGI. The CDR3 is 15 residues long. The CDR3 protein is CASRLAGGRVDEQFF. In DNA, the CDR3 is TGTGCCAGCAGATTAGCGGGAGGTCGGGTCGATGAGCAGTTCTTC.

The sample holds one count of this clone. The chain is built from TRBV9 and TRBJ1-5; D not resolved. The length of the CDR3 is 14 residues. V was trimmed by 4 bases and J by 7 bases, leaving 15 bases between them. Germline V gives CDR1 SGDLS, CDR2 YYNGEE. The CDR3 DNA is TGTGCCAGCAGCCGTTGGGGTATGACCCAGCCCCAGCATTTT. Translated, it gives CASSRWGMTQPQHF. Variable domain in full (rest from reference TRBV9 and TRBJ1-5): DSGVTQTPKHLITATGQRVTLRCSPRSGDLSVYWYQQSLDQGLQFLIQYYNGEERAKGNILERFSAQQFPDLHSELNLSSLELGDSALYFCASSRWGMTQPQHFGDGTRLSIL.

The chain employs TRBV18 and TRBJ2-7; D gene uncertain. Trimming removed 6 bases at V and 5 bases at J, with 17 bases between. Germline V gives CDR1 KGHSH, CDR2 LQKENI. This CDR3 region has 14 residues. CDR3 sequence (DNA): TGTGCCAGCTCGACCAGTATCGGGCTAGACGAGCAGTACTTC. Translating it yields CASSTSIGLDEQYF.

V is TRBV6-1 and J is TRBJ2-7, with D possibly TRBD1 on 5 matching bases. V lost 4 bases and J lost 7, with 14 bases in between. The germline CDR1 and CDR2 sequences are MNHNS and SASEGT. The CDR3 is 13 amino acids. The CDR3 sequence is CASSARQGGEQYF. In nucleotides, the CDR3 is TGTGCCAGCAGTGCTCGCCAGGGTGGGGAGCAGTACTTC.

The chain has TRBV6-6 and TRBJ2-7; D might be TRBD1 or TRBD2, each matching 5 bases. Germline V gives CDR1 MNHNY, CDR2 SVGAGI (reference sequence). The CDR3 has 14 amino acids. Trimming cost V 6 bases and J 6 bases, with 18 bases left between them. DNA of the CDR3: TGTGCCAGCAGCCGGGGACGTGTAAGGGGCGAGCAGTACTTC. Its protein product is CASSRGRVRGEQYF.

This clone was recorded a few times. The chain carries TRBV10-3 and TRBJ1-4; the match to TRBD1 covers 7 bases. V shed 6 bases, J shed 4 bases, and the junction held 8 bases outside the gene matches. CDR3 length equals 15 residues. CDR1 is ENHRY, CDR2 SYGVKD, per germline. CDR3: CAIRGRTGDNEKLFF. In nucleotides, the CDR3 is TGTGCCATCAGGGGAAGGACAGGCGATAATGAAAAACTGTTTTTT.

V is TRBV4-3 and J is TRBJ1-5; D gene ambiguous. The CDR3 is 17 residues long. Germline CDR1 LGHNA, CDR2 YSLEER. V was clipped by 4 bases and J by 2 bases, with 18 bases between them. The DNA of the CDR3 is TGCGCCAGCAGCCCATCGACTCTCCGGGGAGGCAATCAGCCCCAGCATTTT. This encodes CASSPSTLRGGNQPQHF.

This chain links TRBV5-6 with TRBJ1-5, with D maybe TRBD1 (6 bases). V gave up 1 base and J gave up 0 bases, with 11 bases separating them. The CDR3 loop spans 16 amino acids. Germline V CDR1 and CDR2: SGHDT, YYEEEE. CDR3 coding DNA: TGTGCCAGCAGCTTGCGGACAGTCGATAGCAATCAGCCCCAGCATTTT. As protein: CASSLRTVDSNQPQHF.